This record looks at one TCR beta chain sequence and its context. Its antigen is still unknown. Sorted-subset replicate PCR reactions contained roughly 190 ng DNA, corresponding to about 30,000 T cell genomes. Here immunoSEQ multiplex PCR was the method, and the copy in TCRdb shows in-frame clones only, minus some. The table has approximately 2,000,000 clones, around 93% seen once; the top ten hold about 1.6%. The data were obtained in a study of shared clonotypes between healthy human individuals. Regarding the study as a whole: Roughly 5% of naive CD4 clonotypes were shared across several donors. The study sampled only blood, and tissue repertoires likely differ.

Germline V CDR1 and CDR2: LNHDA, SQIVND (reference sequence). V gave up 1 base and J gave up 2 bases, with 14 bases separating them. CDR3 size: 16 residues. Terminally differentiated effector memory CD45RA+ cells were left out of the naive CD8 fraction, which was CD45RO-negative and positively selected for CCR7. Each of the donors was a healthy adult who was HIV-negative and had not had a recent acute infection or vaccination. This rearrangement joins TRBV19 to TRBJ2-5, with D perhaps matching TRBD2 (6 bases). The sequence derives from a man in his late teens or twenties in good health. Some clones in this sample may be carry-over from other donors' samples. Sequencing was carried out using naive CD8+ T cells from PBMCs. The DNA for the CDR3 is TGTGCCAGTAGTATAGTACCGGGACTCCAACAAGAGACCCAGTACTTC. Translated, it gives CASSIVPGLQQETQYF. Based on the CDR3 plus reference TRBV19 and TRBJ2-5, the full variable domain is DGGITQSPKYLFRKEGQNVTLSCEQNLNHDAMYWYRQDPGQGLRLIYYSQIVNDFQKGDIAEGYSVSREKKESFPLTVTSAQKNPTAFYLCASSIVPGLQQETQYFGPGTRLLVL.